The text below deals with one TCR beta chain. The specificity of this receptor is unknown. Base qualities are not recorded, but no much larger clone differs from it by a single base. These data belong to a study of cytomegalovirus exposure and HLA in healthy donors listed by TCRdb under 2017. With respect to the entire study: An earlier analysis of roughly 630 of the donors reported 276 Gb of sequence data and more than 90 million unique TCR beta sequences from 190 million or so T cells. Roughly 290 gigabases of sequencing data and 75 million to 85 million unique TCR sequences made up an early release that covered over 550 HLA-typed donors. Among the roughly 430 genotyped donors, around 79% belonged to the genetic ancestry cluster associated with self-reported Caucasian donors. The study aimed to test whether signatures of past pathogen exposure could be identified by cataloging public T cell receptors. The T cell repertoires of 666 subjects were profiled by immunosequencing and related to cytomegalovirus serostatus. A separate validation cohort of roughly 120 different subjects was used in addition to the roughly 670-subject first cohort. To predict cytomegalovirus infection status, the study brought together high-throughput TCR immunosequencing, statistical association of individual TCRs with disease status, and machine learning. In a later analysis, previously published TCR beta repertoires from 600 to 850 donors were re-analyzed and high-resolution HLA genotyping was added so that TCR occurrence patterns could be studied. In the later analysis, no new phenotypic data were used to find candidate immune exposures; instead, reliance was placed on TCR beta sequences and their occurrence across donors. An earlier analysis of some 500 of the donors applied high-throughput TCR beta sequencing to assess whether each TCR beta V gene segment acted as functional or pseudogenic. Donor age, sex, ethnicity and CMV serostatus were compiled together with the repertoire data. A later genetic analysis used genome-wide SNP genotypes for about three fifths of the 666 donors, treating that subset as a discovery cohort. All discovery cohort repertoires had been generated on a single sequencing platform. HLA typing covered class I and class II loci at four-digit resolution. Typing coverage differed by locus: A, B, C, DRB1 and DQB1 were typed in about 629-640 donors, DQA1 in 522, DPA1 in approximately 600, and DPB1 in 472. Because of strong linkage in the cohort, 5 or 6 DR-DQ haplotypes were treated as single units for association and clustering. Among approximately 370 genotyped donors of the cohort, an average of roughly 230,000 unique TCR beta nucleotide sequences was sequenced per donor, of which 15% to 20% were non-productive.

The paper as a whole reports these results and caveats: A later analysis found that most CMV-associated TCR beta chains appeared HLA-restricted, with HLA associations seemingly driven largely by CMV exposure. Some IMGT-functional V segments, including TRBV6-2 and TRBV6-3, could not be told apart with the 87-base-pair reads, so those segments were excluded. The study listed 150 to 200 TCR beta chains as associated with cytomegalovirus. Compared with the approximately 670-donor mean, donors in an Asian-associated ancestry cluster had fewer N-insertions in productive TCRs, according to a later genetic analysis. A further reported finding was that TCR beta sequences accurately predicted the HLA-A and HLA-B alleles for most subjects in the first cohort. V-gene and J-gene trimming of TCR beta chains was associated with a missense DCLRE1C variant in a later genetic analysis, and the association was replicated in an independent cohort. When HLA alleles, especially DR and DQ, strongly co-occurred, TCR associations were difficult to assign to individual alleles. HLA typing was unavailable for some donors at each locus, so association tests used only the typed subset. Only TCR beta chains were sequenced in this cohort, and the absence of alpha or paired-chain data limited detectable features. In vitro tests confirmed that a few of the cytomegalovirus-associated TCR beta chains recognize cytomegalovirus antigens. Presence/absence analyses assumed roughly uniform sequencing depth across donors, an assumption that may not hold. The sequencing pipeline was judged likely to have produced a cluster of highly shared sequence variants as a technical artifact. The authors suggested that the approach could potentially be extended to other disease states and immunological phenotypes. Because counts were too low, 15 to 20 rarely observed V segments, including chromosome 9 orphons, were left out of the earlier analysis of approximately 500 of the donors. In a later analysis, some 18,000 TCR beta sequences were associated with specific HLA alleles at a false discovery rate of 0.05. Compared with equally common non-associated chains, HLA-associated TCR beta chains in a later analysis were more clonally expanded and had lower generation probabilities. Linkage disequilibrium might explain the correlated functional status among segregating V segments, but an unknown experimental factor could not be excluded. Cytomegalovirus status was reported to be diagnosed by the classifier with high specificity and sensitivity in both the original and validation cohorts. In a later analysis, the rate of TCR association differed among HLA loci, with DRB1 alleles having the most associated TCRs and HLA-C alleles having the fewest. Immune exposure information for the cohort was limited to CMV serostatus. In a later analysis, several top co-occurrence clusters were reported to appear linked to parvovirus B19, influenza, CMV and Epstein-Barr virus. In an earlier analysis of 500 to 650 of the donors, most TCR beta V segments appeared in productive rearrangements about 87% or about 30% of the time, broadly matching IMGT annotations. Most TCR sequences were observed very rarely across donors, whereas some public TCRs were present in many individuals.

Receptors were amplified or captured by the immunoSEQ multiplex PCR assay. The multiplex PCR relied on a mix of 60 forward primers for TCR Vbeta segments and 13 reverse primers for TCR Jbeta segments. The CDR3 region of rearranged TCR beta genes was amplified from genomic DNA with a multiplex PCR assay. On the Illumina HiSeq System, the amplified TCR beta libraries were sequenced as 87-base-pair reads. The published analysis was carried out like this. A later analysis counted about 80 million unique TCR beta chains across the 670 or so repertoires, and about 10 million of these chains were shared by at least two donors. A nearest-neighbor algorithm error-corrected the raw reads and collapsed the reads into unique sequences, merging closely related sequences to remove PCR and sequencing errors. Alignment of CDR3 sequences to IMGT reference sequences was used to assign V, D and J gene segments. For a sequence to be retained, a match of at least six nucleotides to both a V gene segment and a J gene segment was required. Rearrangements were called productive when the CDR3 lacked stop codons and stayed in frame with V and J; all others were non-productive. Following IMGT convention, CDR3 was defined as the stretch from the second conserved V-encoded cysteine to the conserved J-encoded phenylalanine. The earlier analysis of 587 of the donors excluded any sequence lacking an unambiguous match to a single V gene segment. In an earlier analysis of several hundred of the donors, V segments were called functional above 56.7% productive rearrangements and were called segregating when the between-donor standard deviation exceeded 5%. A statistical classification framework was developed to diagnose cytomegalovirus status using the catalog of TCR beta chain sequences. In a later analysis, TCR nucleotide sequences were compared against IMGT/GENE-DB human TR gene sequences so that V and J genes could be assigned. The TCRdist pipeline was used in a later analysis to assign CDR3 sequences and most-parsimonious VDJ recombination scenarios. In a later analysis, each TCR beta chain was defined by its CDR3 amino acid sequence together with its V-gene family, and reads lacking a unique V-gene family were excluded. In a later analysis, a few hundred highly shared, low-generation-probability nucleotide sequences were removed to address suspected cross-contamination and a sequencing artifact. A later analysis calculated a clonal expansion index for each public chain from normalized within-repertoire ranks of inferred template counts. In a later analysis, generation probabilities were computed using a VDJ recombination model fitted to out-of-frame rearrangements, and the results were checked against IGoR. Hypergeometric tests were used in a later analysis to score TCR-TCR, TCR-HLA and TCR-CMV co-occurrence, with a repertoire-size bias correction applied to the TCR pairs. To estimate false discovery rates, a later analysis permuted the HLA or CMV assignments 20 times. In a later analysis, co-occurring TCRs were grouped with DBSCAN, and TCRdist sequence similarity was added when clustering was performed within HLA-allele-positive subsets. Repertoires with fewer than 30,000 or more than 120,000 public chains, plus five repertoires with anomalous nucleotide sharing, were excluded from co-occurrence clustering. TCRdb limited this immuneACCESS table to in-frame rearrangements with V and J called. A share of clones is missing; checked studies link under half to unresolved V genes, and the rest is unexplained. The DNA gave D and trimming, while V, J and clone size come from that table. Here the sample has about 110,000 clones; around 79% occur a single time. Clones ranked in the top ten supply more than 3% of the sample.

CDR1 and CDR2, per the germline V gene, are SGHRS and YFSETQ. Including the terminal cysteine and phenylalanine, the CDR3 comprises 15 residues. Kept here is only the CDR3 DNA, which spans 45 bases and is read in frame from base 1. V drops 3 bases and J drops 3 bases, leaving 12 bases in between. The cohort comprised around 690 healthy bone marrow donors. At the time of sampling, every cohort member was nominally healthy, though immune exposures that went unrecorded were likely present. The donor was CMV seronegative and was included in the group of a few hundred seronegative cohort members. Every donor gave a peripheral blood sample, and the peripheral blood mononuclear cells from that sample were used for TCR beta sequencing. Genomic DNA was extracted from the blood cell samples with the Qiagen DNeasy Blood Extraction Kit.

Recombination connected TRBV5-1 to TRBJ2-2; the D segment could be TRBD2, given 7 matching bases. Sequences were obtained from PBMCs. The clonotype comes from a man aged 55-75 years in good health and CMV-seronegative. The CDR3 protein is CASSSTGRDTGELFF. The nucleotide sequence is given as TGCGCCAGCAGCTCAACAGGGAGGGACACCGGGGAGCTGTTTTTT.